A selection of T cell receptor beta chains follows, all from one sample in a study of post-analysis software for immune sequencing data. MiXCR, applied by TCRdb to the PCR reads, yields one record per CDR3 protein. The table lists about 540,000 distinct CDR3 sequences, about a third of them singletons. Material for sequencing was blood. The receptors derive from a girl aged 2-17 years with multiple sclerosis. Both conserved end residues are part of each CDR3. D genes are given only for firm matches. Clone size is stated in some rows and not others, as once, few, many or a class when expanded.

d_call: -
clone_size: -
v_call: TRBV10-3
j_call: TRBJ2-3
cdr3_nt: TGTGCCATCAGTGAGAGGAGGTCGGGGGCCCAAGATACGCAGTATTTT
cdr3_aa: CAISERRSGAQDTQYF

d_call: TRBD2
clone_size: few
v_call: TRBV7-2
j_call: TRBJ2-7
cdr3_nt: TGTGCCAGCAGCTCGGGACTAGCGGGGGATCTTCAGTACTTC
cdr3_aa: CASSSGLAGDLQYF

d_call: -
clone_size: -
v_call: TRBV7-2
j_call: TRBJ1-4
cdr3_nt: TGTGCCAGCAGCTTAGTAGGGGGGGGCCAATATAATGAAAAACTGTTTTTT
cdr3_aa: CASSLVGGGQYNEKLFF

d_call: -
clone_size: -
v_call: TRBV5-1
j_call: TRBJ1-1
cdr3_nt: TGCGCCAGCAGCCTAGGGGAAGCAACTCGGAACACTGAAGCTTTCTTT
cdr3_aa: CASSLGEATRNTEAFF

d_call: -
clone_size: -
v_call: TRBV27
j_call: TRBJ1-6
cdr3_nt: TGTGCCAGCAAGGTTCGGGAGAGCTCCTATAATTCACCCCTCCACTTT
cdr3_aa: CASKVRESSYNSPLHF

d_call: TRBD1
clone_size: -
v_call: TRBV20-1
j_call: TRBJ1-1
cdr3_nt: TGCAGTGCTAGTCCCGGGACAGGGGGGTACACTGAAGCTTTCTTT
cdr3_aa: CSASPGTGGYTEAFF

d_call: -
clone_size: -
v_call: TRBV11-2
j_call: TRBJ2-5
cdr3_nt: TGTACCAGCAGCTTAGACCAAGAGACCCAGTACTTC
cdr3_aa: CTSSLDQETQYF

d_call: TRBD1
clone_size: -
v_call: TRBV2
j_call: TRBJ1-2
cdr3_nt: TGTGCCAGCTTTGGACAGGGGGCCTACGTATATGGCTACACCTTC
cdr3_aa: CASFGQGAYVYGYTF

d_call: -
clone_size: few
v_call: TRBV3-1
j_call: TRBJ1-1
cdr3_nt: TGTGCCAGCAGCCAAGGTTCCGTCGGCAGGAACACTGAAGCTTTCTTT
cdr3_aa: CASSQGSVGRNTEAFF

d_call: TRBD1
clone_size: few
v_call: TRBV13
j_call: TRBJ1-2
cdr3_nt: TGTGCCAGCAGCTTACCTGGGACAGGGTGGGCCTATGGCTACACCTTC
cdr3_aa: CASSLPGTGWAYGYTF

d_call: -
clone_size: -
v_call: TRBV3-1
j_call: TRBJ1-5
cdr3_nt: TGTGCCAGCAGCCAAGACGGGGTAGGGGGTCAGCCCCAGCATTTT
cdr3_aa: CASSQDGVGGQPQHF

d_call: -
clone_size: -
v_call: TRBV4-1
j_call: TRBJ2-1
cdr3_nt: TGCGCCAGCAGCCAAGAAAGCTTCCGGGGGCAGTTCTTC
cdr3_aa: CASSQESFRGQFF

d_call: -
clone_size: few
v_call: TRBV12-5
j_call: TRBJ2-6
cdr3_nt: TGTGCTAGTGGTATCGGGACGACAAACTCTGGGGCCAACGTCCTGACTTTC
cdr3_aa: CASGIGTTNSGANVLTF

d_call: TRBD1
clone_size: -
v_call: TRBV6-5
j_call: TRBJ2-2
cdr3_nt: TGTGCCAGCAAGGGGGCTACGAACACCGGGGAGCTGTTTTTT
cdr3_aa: CASKGATNTGELFF

d_call: -
clone_size: -
v_call: TRBV12-3/TRBV12-4
j_call: TRBJ2-2
cdr3_nt: TGTGCCAGCAGTCCCCGACGAAGGCTGTTTTTT
cdr3_aa: CASSPRRRLFF

d_call: TRBD1
clone_size: -
v_call: TRBV5-1
j_call: TRBJ2-7
cdr3_nt: TGTGCCAGCAGTTGGGACAGAGGGTACGAGCAGTACTTC
cdr3_aa: CASSWDRGYEQYF

d_call: TRBD1
clone_size: -
v_call: TRBV10-3
j_call: TRBJ1-6
cdr3_nt: TGTGCCATCAGTACAGCCGGGACAGATTCACCCCTCCACTTT
cdr3_aa: CAISTAGTDSPLHF

d_call: -
clone_size: few
v_call: TRBV20-1
j_call: TRBJ2-3
cdr3_nt: TGCAGTGCTAGGGATCTCTGGGGGGATACGCAGTATTTT
cdr3_aa: CSARDLWGDTQYF

d_call: -
clone_size: -
v_call: TRBV20-1
j_call: TRBJ1-6
cdr3_nt: TGCAGTGCTAGAGATCTGATCAAGGGGTCCTATAATTCACCCCTCCACTTT
cdr3_aa: CSARDLIKGSYNSPLHF

d_call: TRBD2
clone_size: -
v_call: TRBV18
j_call: TRBJ2-1
cdr3_nt: TGTGCCAGCCTCGAACTAGCGGTCTCCTACAATGAGCAGTTCTTC
cdr3_aa: CASLELAVSYNEQFF

d_call: TRBD1
clone_size: -
v_call: TRBV11-2
j_call: TRBJ2-2
cdr3_nt: TGTGCCAGCAGCTTAGGACAGGGCGGGAACACCGGGGAGCTGTTTTTT
cdr3_aa: CASSLGQGGNTGELFF

d_call: TRBD1
clone_size: -
v_call: TRBV20-1
j_call: TRBJ2-5
cdr3_nt: TGCAGTGCTAGAGAAGGGTACAGGGGTCGGGAGACCCAGTACTTC
cdr3_aa: CSAREGYRGRETQYF

d_call: -
clone_size: once
v_call: TRBV6-5
j_call: TRBJ2-1
cdr3_nt: TGTGCCTGCAGTTACTCCGAGACAGTGTTCTTC
cdr3_aa: CACSYSETVFF

d_call: TRBD1
clone_size: -
v_call: TRBV6-1
j_call: TRBJ1-5
cdr3_nt: TGTGCCACCAGGACAGGGGCAGCTTCTAGGAGCAATCAGCCCCAGCATTTT
cdr3_aa: CATRTGAASRSNQPQHF

d_call: TRBD1
clone_size: once
v_call: TRBV18
j_call: TRBJ1-5
cdr3_nt: TGTGCCAGCTCACTAGGGACAGGGTATAGTGAGCCCCAGCATTTT
cdr3_aa: CASSLGTGYSEPQHF

d_call: -
clone_size: many
v_call: TRBV20-1
j_call: TRBJ2-6
cdr3_nt: TGCAGTGCTAGATCCCCGGGTGGTGGGGCCAACGTCCTGACTTTC
cdr3_aa: CSARSPGGGANVLTF

d_call: TRBD1
clone_size: many
v_call: TRBV29-1
j_call: TRBJ1-2
cdr3_nt: TGCAGCGTTGCCGGGACAGAAACGAACTATGGCTACACCTTC
cdr3_aa: CSVAGTETNYGYTF

d_call: -
clone_size: many
v_call: TRBV20-1
j_call: TRBJ2-5
cdr3_nt: TGCAGTGCCCCTGAGGGGACGTCGAAGACCCAGTACTTC
cdr3_aa: CSAPEGTSKTQYF

d_call: TRBD1
clone_size: -
v_call: TRBV5-1
j_call: TRBJ1-2
cdr3_nt: TGCGCCAGCAGCTTTTCCGGGACAGTATATGGCTACACCTTC
cdr3_aa: CASSFSGTVYGYTF

d_call: -
clone_size: few
v_call: TRBV14
j_call: TRBJ2-7
cdr3_nt: TGTGCCAGCAGCCAAGAAGGACTCGCGGTTTATAACGAGCAGTACTTC
cdr3_aa: CASSQEGLAVYNEQYF

d_call: TRBD1
clone_size: few
v_call: TRBV28
j_call: TRBJ2-1
cdr3_nt: TGTGCCAGCAGTCCGATGGTTGGCAGGGGGCGGAACAATGAGCAGTTCTTC
cdr3_aa: CASSPMVGRGRNNEQFF

d_call: -
clone_size: -
v_call: TRBV10-3
j_call: TRBJ2-7
cdr3_nt: TGTGCCATCAGTGAAGGGGAGCAGTACTTC
cdr3_aa: CAISEGEQYF

d_call: TRBD1
clone_size: -
v_call: TRBV20-1
j_call: TRBJ1-1
cdr3_nt: TGCAGTGCTCAGATGAATGGACAGGGAATCACTGAAGCTTTCTTT
cdr3_aa: CSAQMNGQGITEAFF

d_call: -
clone_size: few
v_call: TRBV7-2
j_call: TRBJ2-7
cdr3_nt: TGTGCCAGCAGCTTAGAAGGGAGCACCCTCCTATACGAGCAGTACTTC
cdr3_aa: CASSLEGSTLLYEQYF

d_call: -
clone_size: few
v_call: TRBV6-6
j_call: TRBJ1-4
cdr3_nt: TGTGCCAGCAGGCCTCCTACCGGGGAGGCTGAAAAACTGTTTTTT
cdr3_aa: CASRPPTGEAEKLFF

d_call: -
clone_size: -
v_call: TRBV12-3/TRBV12-4
j_call: TRBJ2-5
cdr3_nt: TGTGCCAGCAGCCTTCTTTCTTGGGGTAGCGGCCAAGAGACCCAGTACTTC
cdr3_aa: CASSLLSWGSGQETQYF

d_call: TRBD1
clone_size: many
v_call: TRBV29-1
j_call: TRBJ2-1
cdr3_nt: TGCAGCGTGATGGACAGGGGGCTATACAATGAGCAGTTCTTC
cdr3_aa: CSVMDRGLYNEQFF

d_call: TRBD1
clone_size: few
v_call: TRBV20-1
j_call: TRBJ2-7
cdr3_nt: TGCAGTGCTAGAGTACCTGCGGACAGGGCCGAGCAGTACTTC
cdr3_aa: CSARVPADRAEQYF

d_call: TRBD1
clone_size: -
v_call: TRBV4-1
j_call: TRBJ2-7
cdr3_nt: TGCGCCAGCAGCCAAGATCAGGCGAGGCTCGGGACAGGGTCCTACGAGCAGTACTTC
cdr3_aa: CASSQDQARLGTGSYEQYF